One and the same sample provided the 22 T cell receptor beta chains below, sequenced in a study of blood T cell repertoires in COVID-19. Generated by immunoSEQ multiplex PCR, the TCRdb table keeps only in-frame clones and is missing some. This sample yields around 200,000 clones, of which around 89% are seen a single time; 0.95% to 1.5% belongs to the top ten. Material for sequencing was PBMCs or T cells enriched from blood (not recorded which). The receptor source for this set is a man aged 25 to 40 who had recovered from COVID-19.

A few counts support this clone. The genes are TRBV19 and TRBJ2-7, with D tentatively TRBD2 (7 bases). This CDR3 region has 14 residues. CDR1 and CDR2 (germline): LNHDA, SQIVND (reference sequence). V was clipped by 2 bases and J by 5 bases, with 13 bases between them. In DNA form, the CDR3 reads TGTGCCAGTAGTATATACCGGGGGGCCGACGAGCAGTACTTC. Translated, it gives CASSIYRGADEQYF.

The chain is built from TRBV13 and TRBJ1-1; 7 nucleotides match TRBD1. CDR1 is PRHDT, CDR2 FYEKMQ, per germline (reference sequence). This CDR3 has 13 amino acids. The V segment lost 6 bases and the J segment 5 bases; nucleotides outside the gene matches: 6. CDR3 sequence reads: CASRTQGGTEAFF. The CDR3, as DNA: TGTGCCAGCAGGACCCAGGGGGGTACTGAAGCTTTCTTT.

The rearrangement links TRBV5-8 to TRBJ2-3; 13 bases fit TRBD2. CDR1 is SGHTS, CDR2 YDEGEE, per germline. Trimming took 4 bases from V and 2 from J; bases not matched to a gene: 7. The CDR3 has 17 amino acids. As DNA, the CDR3 is TGTGCCAGCAGCCGCGGACTAGCGGGGGCAGTCACAGATACGCAGTATTTT. Its translation is CASSRGLAGAVTDTQYF. Variable domain in full (rest from reference TRBV5-8 and TRBJ2-3): EAGVTQSPTHLIKTRGQQATLRCSPISGHTSVYWYQQALGLGLQFLLWYDEGEERNRGNFPPRFSGRQFPNYSSELNVNALELEDSALYLCASSRGLAGAVTDTQYFGPGTRLTVL.

The chain combines TRBV5-6 with TRBJ1-2, with D possibly being TRBD1 (6 bases). This CDR3 contains 13 residues. Trimming removed 3 bases at V and 3 bases at J, with 9 bases between. Germline V gives CDR1 SGHDT, CDR2 YYEEEE. The CDR3 nucleotides are TGTGCCAGCAGCTCAGGACAGCACTATGGCTACACCTTC. It yields the protein CASSSGQHYGYTF.

In its sample, this clone was seen once. The chain's CDR3 is CATSREIIRGNRQPQHF. The CDR3 DNA reads as TGTGCCACCAGCAGGGAAATAATCAGGGGGAACCGTCAGCCCCAGCATTTT. The chain employs TRBV15 and TRBJ1-5; TRBD1 matches 7 bases. The CDR3 totals 17 residues. The ends lost 3 bases at V and 6 bases at J; junction bases unmatched: 14. Germline CDR1 and CDR2: LNHNV and YYDKDF (reference sequence). The complete variable domain, with remaining parts taken from reference TRBV15 and TRBJ1-5, reads DAMVIQNPRYQVTQFGKPVTLSCSQTLNHNVMYWYQQKSSQAPKLLFHYYDKDFNNEADTPDNFQSRRPNTSFCFLDIRSPGLGDTAMYLCATSREIIRGNRQPQHFGDGTRLSIL.

This sequence joins TRBV28 and TRBJ1-4, with TRBD1 as a possible D gene (5 bases). Germline V gene lookup returns CDR1 MDHEN and CDR2 SYDVKM. This CDR3 is 15 amino acids long. Trimming shortened V by 6 bases and J by 5 bases, and 16 bases separated the two germline ends. This CDR3 is CASSPLGEGNEKLFF. The DNA for the CDR3 is TGTGCCAGCAGCCCTTTAGGGGAGGGGAATGAAAAACTGTTTTTT.

This chain joins TRBV9 and TRBJ1-1; TRBD1 is a possible D gene (5 bases). CDR1 SGDLS and CDR2 YYNGEE come from the germline V gene. The length of the CDR3 is 14 residues. The germline V and J ends were trimmed by 0 bases and 4 bases, with 10 bases remaining between them. The CDR3 protein is CASSVGGGTTEAFF. In DNA form, the CDR3 reads TGTGCCAGCAGCGTAGGTGGGGGGACCACTGAAGCTTTCTTT.

The gene calls are TRBV28 and TRBJ1-5; 9 positions agree with TRBD1. Germline assignment: CDR1 MDHEN and CDR2 SYDVKM. The CDR3 is 14 residues long. The V gene end was trimmed by 11 bases and the J gene end by 0 bases; junction bases not matched to a gene: 5. The CDR3 here is CAGLGQGSNQPQHF. The CDR3 coding sequence is TGTGCCGGGCTGGGACAGGGTAGCAATCAGCCCCAGCATTTT.

This clone was seen once. This chain joins TRBV11-3 and TRBJ2-2, with 7 bases identical to TRBD2. Unmatched junction bases numbered 6, after V lost 4 bases and J lost 4 bases. The CDR3 is 15 residues long. The V gene's germline CDR1 is SGHNT and CDR2 YENEEA. DNA of the CDR3: TGTGCCAGCAGCTCCAGCGGGGAAACCACCGGGGAGCTGTTTTTT. This codes for CASSSSGETTGELFF.

The chain couples TRBV7-2 to TRBJ1-5; TRBD1 agrees at 9 bases. Germline V gene data show CDR1 as SGHTA and CDR2 as FQGNSA. The V gene end was trimmed by 3 bases and the J gene end by 6 bases; junction bases not matched to a gene: 3. There are 14 residues in the CDR3. The CDR3 DNA follows: TGTGCCAGCAGCTTGGGACAGGGTGGTCAGCCCCAGCATTTT. Translated: CASSLGQGGQPQHF.

The chain links TRBV7-2 to TRBJ1-3, with TRBD1 matching over 11 bases. The germline CDR1 and CDR2 sequences are SGHTA and FQGNSA. This CDR3 is 17 amino acids long. With 2 bases clipped from V and 9 bases from J, the junction kept 12 bases outside the gene matches. The CDR3 reads CASSLLRPGQGGGTIYF. CDR3 coding DNA: TGTGCCAGCAGCTTATTACGACCGGGACAGGGGGGAGGCACCATATATTTT.

The V gene is TRBV5-5, the J gene TRBJ2-5; TRBD1 matches 12 bases. Looked up from germline, CDR1 is SGHKS and CDR2 is YYEKEE (reference sequence). V lost 0 bases and J lost 5; bases outside the gene matches: 5. The CDR3 covers 16 residues. The DNA for the CDR3 is TGTGCCAGCAGCTTGGCGGGACAGGGGGCGGGCGAGACCCAGTACTTC. Translating gives CASSLAGQGAGETQYF.

The rearrangement uses TRBV4-2 and TRBJ2-1; the D gene is possibly TRBD2 (6 bases). CDR3 length: 16 amino acids. Germline V gene sequence: CDR1 LGHNA, CDR2 YNFKEQ. The V end lost 1 base, the J end lost 4 bases, and 14 bases lay between the germline ends. CDR3 protein: CASSQGDSLLYNEQFF. In DNA, the CDR3 is TGTGCCAGCAGCCAAGGGGACTCCCTCTTGTACAATGAGCAGTTCTTC.

The chain employs TRBV20-1 and TRBJ2-1; D is uncertain. CDR3 size: 13 residues. Germline V gene sequence: CDR1 DFQATT, CDR2 SNEGSKA (reference sequence). V was cut by 3 bases and J by 6 bases, with 12 bases left in between. CDR3 sequence (DNA): TGCAGTGCTAGTTGGCTAGAGAGCAATGAGCAGTTCTTC. Protein product: CSASWLESNEQFF.

This chain uses TRBV7-9 with TRBJ2-2; a weak D match, TRBD2 (7 bases). V was pared by 5 bases and J by 4 bases, with 14 bases between. The CDR3 is 15 amino acids. CDR1 and CDR2 from the germline V gene are SEHNR and FQNEAQ (reference sequence). Written as DNA, the CDR3 is TGTGCCAGCAGCACCCGGGGGGCCAGCACCGGGGAGCTGTTTTTT. This translates into CASSTRGASTGELFF. Full variable domain (rest looked up from reference TRBV7-9 and TRBJ2-2): DTGVSQNPRHKITKRGQNVTFRCDPISEHNRLYWYRQTLGQGPEFLTYFQNEAQLEKSRLLSDRFSAERPKGSFSTLEIQRTEQGDSAMYLCASSTRGASTGELFFGEGSRLTVL.

The genes are TRBV5-1 and TRBJ2-7; unclear D gene. Trimming took 4 bases from V and 4 from J, leaving 12 bases between them. CDR3 size: 13 residues. Germline loops: CDR1 SGHRS, CDR2 YFSETQ. The CDR3 region has the DNA TGCGCCAGCAGCCCAGAAGCGAAATACGAGCAGTACTTC. This gives the protein CASSPEAKYEQYF.

This clone was observed once. J is TRBJ1-6 and V is TRBV2; D is possibly TRBD1 (6 bases). The CDR3 consists of 15 residues. From germline, CDR1 is SNHLY and CDR2 FYNNEI. Trimming took off 7 bases at V and 7 bases at J, with 17 bases between the two ends. For the CDR3, the DNA is TGTGCCAGCATGCATGGACAGATAGGGAATTCACCCCTCCACTTT. It translates to CASMHGQIGNSPLHF.

The rearrangement joins TRBV14 to TRBJ2-6; 10 bases match TRBD2. V gave up 2 bases and J gave up 4 bases; unmatched junction bases: 11. CDR1 and CDR2 from the germline V gene are SGHDN and FVKESK. The CDR3 sequence is 19 residues long. CDR3 nucleotide sequence: TGTGCCAGCAGCCAAAATAGGCGCCTAGCGGGAGTGGGGGCCAACGTCCTGACTTTC. Translation: CASSQNRRLAGVGANVLTF.

The chain links TRBV5-1 to TRBJ2-2; a weak D match, TRBD2 (5 bases). The length of the CDR3 is 16 residues. Germline V gene sequence: CDR1 SGHRS, CDR2 YFSETQ. V lost 5 bases to trimming and J lost 4 bases, with 18 bases between them. The chain's CDR3 is CASSQRGFISTGELFF. The DNA of the CDR3 is TGCGCCAGCAGTCAGCGAGGGTTTATCAGCACCGGGGAGCTGTTTTTT.

V and J are TRBV7-9 and TRBJ1-4, with D perhaps TRBD1 (6 bases). Germline values: CDR1 SEHNR, CDR2 FQNEAQ (reference sequence). V was pared by 5 bases and J by 0 bases, with 16 bases between. This CDR3 has 17 amino acids. For the CDR3, the DNA is TGTGCCAGCAGCATAAGGACAGCAAGAGCAACTAATGAAAAACTGTTTTTT. This gives the protein CASSIRTARATNEKLFF.

This rearrangement joins TRBV10-2 to TRBJ1-5; D is possibly TRBD1 (5 bases). The CDR3 length is 15 residues. Germline CDR1 is WSHSY and CDR2 is SAAADI. V dropped 1 base and J dropped 5 bases, with 12 bases sitting between them. CDR3 protein: CASSELGSGHQPQHF. DNA for the CDR3: TGCGCCAGCAGTGAGTTGGGGTCAGGGCATCAGCCCCAGCATTTT.

The chain employs TRBV11-2 and TRBJ2-7; 12 bases align to TRBD1. The ends lost 1 base at V and 8 bases at J; junction bases unmatched: 3. Germline V lookup: CDR1 SGHAT, CDR2 FQNNGV. The CDR3 has 14 amino acids. The CDR3 spells CASSLVRDRGQQYF. CDR3 nucleotides: TGTGCCAGCAGCTTAGTCCGGGACAGGGGGCAGCAGTACTTC. The full variable domain, with the rest looked up from reference TRBV11-2 and TRBJ2-7, is EAGVAQSPRYKIIEKRQSVAFWCNPISGHATLYWYQQILGQGPKLLIQFQNNGVVDDSQLPKDRFSAERLKGVDSTLKIQPAKLEDSAVYLCASSLVRDRGQQYFGPGTRLTVT.